A selection of T cell receptor beta chains follows, all from one sample in a study of CD8 T cells in ankylosing spondylitis. TCRdb reanalysed the 5' RACE reads using MiXCR and keeps one entry per CDR3 protein. The data show about 100,000 distinct CDR3 sequences, 24% seen once. Material for sequencing was synovial fluid, either unsorted or a sorted T cell fraction (not recorded which). Receptors were obtained from a male donor with ankylosing spondylitis. The CDR3 runs from the conserved cysteine through the conserved F or W. A D gene is named only where the DNA matches it firmly. The listing skips clone size in some rows; elsewhere it reads once, few, many or a size class.

DNA: TGTGCCATCAGCCCTGCGACAGGAGGGGACAATGAGCAGTTCTTC; CDR3: CAISPATGGDNEQFF; V: TRBV10-3; D: NA; size: many; J: TRBJ2-1
DNA: TGCGCCAGCAGCGACGACGTTGGGGAAGATGAAAAACTGTTTTTT; CDR3: CASSDDVGEDEKLFF; V: TRBV5-1; D: NA; size: NA; J: TRBJ1-4
DNA: TGTGCCAGCAGTCCCCTCGTAGAGCAGTTCTTC; CDR3: CASSPLVEQFF; V: TRBV6-6; D: NA; size: few; J: TRBJ2-1
DNA: TGTGCCACCCGGGACCATGCAACAGATACGCAGTATTTT; CDR3: CATRDHATDTQYF; V: TRBV24-1; D: NA; size: NA; J: TRBJ2-3
DNA: TGTGCCAGCAGCTCAAGACTGGTGACAGATACGCAGTATTTT; CDR3: CASSSRLVTDTQYF; V: TRBV5-5; D: NA; size: NA; J: TRBJ2-3
DNA: TGTGCCAGCAGCCCGGGACAGCGTAACTATGGCTACACCTTC; CDR3: CASSPGQRNYGYTF; V: TRBV5-6; D: TRBD1; size: few; J: TRBJ1-2
DNA: TGTGCCAGCATCGGATCGGGGGAGGGGCAAGCTTTCTTT; CDR3: CASIGSGEGQAFF; V: TRBV7-9; D: NA; size: few; J: TRBJ1-1
DNA: TGTGCCATCAGTGTCACAGATACGCAGTATTTT; CDR3: CAISVTDTQYF; V: TRBV10-3; D: NA; size: few; J: TRBJ2-3
DNA: TGTGCCAGCAGCTCCATAGGGGGGCTGGAGACCCAGTACTTC; CDR3: CASSSIGGLETQYF; V: TRBV12-3/TRBV12-4; D: NA; size: few; J: TRBJ2-5
DNA: TGCGCCAGCAGCTTGACAGGGGGCGACCGGGATACGCAGTATTTT; CDR3: CASSLTGGDRDTQYF; V: TRBV5-1; D: TRBD1; size: NA; J: TRBJ2-3
DNA: TGTGCCAGCAGCGTAAGTTTGGGATATGGCTACACCTTC; CDR3: CASSVSLGYGYTF; V: TRBV9; D: NA; size: NA; J: TRBJ1-2
DNA: TGTGCCAGCAGCTCTAACAGGGGAGAAGGGAGCTACGCCTTC; CDR3: CASSSNRGEGSYAF; V: TRBV5-5; D: TRBD1; size: NA; J: TRBJ1-2
DNA: TGTGCCACCAGCACTGCTGGACAGGATTTAAATGAAAAACTGTTTTTT; CDR3: CATSTAGQDLNEKLFF; V: TRBV15; D: TRBD1; size: NA; J: TRBJ1-4
DNA: TGCGCCAGCAGCCAAGTTAGGTCGACTAGCTGGGAGACCCAGTACTTC; CDR3: CASSQVRSTSWETQYF; V: TRBV4-1; D: TRBD2; size: few; J: TRBJ2-5
DNA: TGCAGTGCTGGGAGGGACGCCGGCTACGAGCAGTACTTC; CDR3: CSAGRDAGYEQYF; V: TRBV20-1; D: TRBD2; size: few; J: TRBJ2-7
DNA: TGTGCCAGCAGCTTAATCGGGCCGTTTGATTACAATGAGCAGTTCTTC; CDR3: CASSLIGPFDYNEQFF; V: TRBV7-9; D: NA; size: NA; J: TRBJ2-1